One sample yielded the 18 T cell receptor beta chains listed below, sequenced in a study of CD8 T cells in ankylosing spondylitis. General observations from the study: In ankylosing spondylitis blood, a motif of eight highly homologous TCR beta variants appeared characteristic.

For these receptors, no antigen is known. TCRdb independently ran MiXCR on the 5' RACE reads; one entry per CDR3 protein. The sample yields 500,000 or so distinct CDR3 sequences, under 5.5% seen once. Sequenced sample: blood, either unsorted or a sorted T cell fraction (not recorded which). Receptors were obtained from a male donor with ankylosing spondylitis.

In its sample, this clonotype was seen many times. The V and J genes are TRBV10-3 and TRBJ1-1, with unresolved D. V was cut by 2 bases and J by 1 base, with 14 bases left in between. The V gene's germline CDR1 is ENHRY and CDR2 SYGVKD. The CDR3 contains 16 residues. CDR3 coding DNA: TGTGCCATCAGTGAGGTGGGAAGAGGGCCGAACACTGAAGCTTTCTTT. Its protein is CAISEVGRGPNTEAFF.

In this sample, this clonotype turned up a few times. The genes are TRBV28 and TRBJ2-1; TRBD1 is a possible D gene (6 bases). Trimming took 6 bases from V and 1 from J, leaving 19 bases between them. The V gene's germline CDR1 is MDHEN and CDR2 SYDVKM. There are 17 residues in the CDR3. The CDR3 region is CASRTNQGWASYNEQFF. CDR3 DNA: TGTGCCAGCAGGACTAATCAGGGGTGGGCATCCTACAATGAGCAGTTCTTC.

The table lists this clonotype with many counts. The chain joins TRBV6-5 to TRBJ1-5; D perhaps matches TRBD1 (5 bases). Germline V lookup: CDR1 MNHEY, CDR2 SVGAGI. V lost 4 bases and J 2 bases, leaving 9 bases between the germline ends. This CDR3 spans 14 amino acids. This chain's CDR3 is CASSLTARNQPQHF. CDR3 coding DNA: TGTGCCAGCAGTTTGACAGCGCGCAATCAGCCCCAGCATTTT.

The J gene is TRBJ2-7, the V gene TRBV12-3 or TRBV12-4; maybe TRBD1 (5 bases). The CDR3 consists of 16 residues. The V gene lost 1 base and the J gene lost 0 bases, with 13 bases spanning the gap. CDR3 DNA: TGTGCCAGCAGTTTAGAAAGGGGCAGAGGCTCCTACGAGCAGTACTTC. Amino acid sequence: CASSLERGRGSYEQYF.

This clonotype was seen repeatedly, ten times or more. The genes are TRBV20-1 and TRBJ1-5, with D possibly TRBD1 on 5 matching bases. This CDR3 contains 14 residues. The germline V gene has CDR1 DFQATT and CDR2 SNEGSKA (reference sequence). Trimming took 6 bases from V and 0 from J, leaving 12 bases between them. The CDR3 DNA is TGCAGTGCGGGTGGGGCCTATAGCAATCAGCCCCAGCATTTT. Amino acids: CSAGGAYSNQPQHF.

This rearrangement joins TRBV7-2 to TRBJ1-4, with D unresolved. V shed 3 bases and J shed 4 bases, with 9 bases lying between them. This CDR3 has 14 residues. Germline V CDR1 and CDR2: SGHTA, FQGNSA. The CDR3, as DNA: TGTGCCAGCAGCTTCTCCCGGGGTAATGAAAAACTGTTTTTT. This sequence encodes CASSFSRGNEKLFF.

This clonotype was detected ten times or more. The V gene is TRBV20-1, the J gene TRBJ2-5; 9 bases agree with TRBD1. This CDR3 contains 17 residues. From germline, CDR1 is DFQATT and CDR2 SNEGSKA (reference sequence). The ends lost 3 bases at V and 1 base at J; junction bases unmatched: 12. The CDR3 reads CSASISYRGHSQETQYF. The CDR3 DNA follows: TGCAGTGCTAGCATTTCGTACAGGGGGCATTCCCAAGAGACCCAGTACTTC.

This clonotype occurred many times. The chain employs TRBV7-9 and TRBJ1-1; D unresolved. CDR1 and CDR2 (germline): SEHNR, FQNEAQ (reference sequence). CDR3 length equals 14 residues. V lost 2 bases, J lost 4 bases, and 11 bases lay in between. CDR3: CASSLTFQTTEAFF. CDR3 sequence (DNA): TGTGCCAGCAGCTTAACGTTTCAGACCACTGAAGCTTTCTTT.

This clonotype was detected many times. The chain carries TRBV15 and TRBJ2-5; the D is unclear. CDR1 is LNHNV, CDR2 YYDKDF, per germline (reference sequence). The V end was cut by 2 bases, the J end by 7 bases, with 8 bases between. This CDR3 spans 12 amino acids. The CDR3 is CATSRTGGTQYF. Written as DNA, the CDR3 is TGTGCCACCAGCAGAACGGGCGGGACCCAGTACTTC.

The V call is TRBV3-1, the J call TRBJ2-7; a possible D gene is TRBD1 (5 bases). This CDR3 spans 13 amino acids. Germline assignment: CDR1 LGHDT and CDR2 YNNKEL (reference sequence). V was shortened by 1 base and J by 3 bases, with 7 bases between the two germline ends. CDR3 loop: CASSQAGIYEQYF. The CDR3 coding sequence is TGTGCCAGCAGCCAAGCAGGGATCTACGAGCAGTACTTC.

This clonotype occurred many times. The J gene is TRBJ1-6, the V gene TRBV25-1, with D uncertain. CDR3 length: 16 residues. Looked up from germline, CDR1 is MGHDK and CDR2 is SYGVNS. Deletions cut 1 base from V and 8 bases from J, with 15 bases between. The CDR3 is CASSEWGATQDSPLHF. The CDR3 DNA is TGTGCCAGCAGTGAATGGGGTGCAACTCAGGATTCACCCCTCCACTTT.

The chain carries TRBV18 and TRBJ1-2, with 9 bases aligning to TRBD1. Trimming at V came to 3 bases and at J to 8 bases, leaving 10 bases not matched to a gene. Germline CDR1 KGHSH, CDR2 LQKENI. The CDR3 has 15 residues. The CDR3 spells CASSPRGTGSRGYTF. DNA for the CDR3: TGTGCCAGCTCACCGCGCGGGACAGGGTCTCGAGGCTACACCTTC.

This clonotype showed up many times. The chain recombines TRBV28 with TRBJ2-2; 9 nucleotides match TRBD1. V dropped 5 bases and J dropped 6; count of bases not matched to a gene: 16. The CDR3 loop spans 18 amino acids. Germline CDR1 reads MDHEN; CDR2 reads SYDVKM. For the CDR3, the DNA is TGTGCCAGCAGTCGACCCTTGGTGGGACAGGGATGGGCCGGGGAGCTGTTTTTT. Its translation is CASSRPLVGQGWAGELFF.

The chain joins TRBV7-6 to TRBJ2-1; D is ambiguous. The CDR3 has 16 amino acids. Germline CDR1 reads SGHVS; CDR2 reads FNYEAQ. V lost 1 base, J lost 8 bases, and 18 bases lay in between. The CDR3 protein is CASSLGPGTVRYEQFF. The CDR3 region has the DNA TGTGCCAGCAGCTTAGGGCCCGGCACGGTGAGGTATGAGCAGTTCTTC.

This clonotype was observed at least ten times. The V gene is TRBV6-5, the J gene TRBJ1-1, with D unresolved. V was shortened by 0 bases and J by 1 base, with 9 bases between the two germline ends. CDR3 size: 15 residues. The germline V gene has CDR1 MNHEY and CDR2 SVGAGI. The CDR3 region is CASSYSPATNTEAFF. For the CDR3, the DNA is TGTGCCAGCAGTTACTCCCCAGCAACGAACACTGAAGCTTTCTTT.

This clonotype was counted ten times or more. The V and J genes are TRBV6-2 or TRBV6-3 and TRBJ1-6; TRBD1 might be the D (5 bases). Germline V gives CDR1 MNHEY, CDR2 SVGEGT. This CDR3 has 11 amino acids. V was cut by 7 bases and J by 13 bases, with 11 bases left in between. CDR3 region: CASTDEGPLHF. The CDR3 DNA reads as TGTGCCAGCACCGACGAGGGGCCCCTCCACTTT.

This clonotype was seen only a few times. The chain couples TRBV5-1 to TRBJ2-7; D possibly corresponds to TRBD1 (5 bases). V shed 5 bases and J shed 0 bases, with 15 bases lying between them. CDR1 SGHRS and CDR2 YFSETQ come from the germline V gene. This CDR3 comprises 15 residues. The CDR3 protein is CASSPTGLSSYEQYF. CDR3 sequence (DNA): TGCGCCAGCAGTCCAACAGGTTTGAGCTCCTACGAGCAGTACTTC.

In its sample, this clonotype was seen many times. The gene calls are TRBV25-1 and TRBJ2-1, with D hard to call. Trimming pared 4 bases from V and 7 bases from J, leaving 8 bases between. Germline CDR1 MGHDK, CDR2 SYGVNS. CDR3 size: 12 residues. The CDR3, as DNA: TGTGCCAGCAGTGTGTCTAGGAATGAGCAGTTCTTC. This translates into CASSVSRNEQFF. Using reference TRBV25-1 and TRBJ2-1 for the parts outside the CDR3, the full variable domain is EADIYQTPRYLVIGTGKKITLECSQTMGHDKMYWYQQDPGMELHLIHYSYGVNSTEKGDLSSESTVSRIRTEHFPLTLESARPSHTSQYLCASSVSRNEQFFGPGTRLTVL.